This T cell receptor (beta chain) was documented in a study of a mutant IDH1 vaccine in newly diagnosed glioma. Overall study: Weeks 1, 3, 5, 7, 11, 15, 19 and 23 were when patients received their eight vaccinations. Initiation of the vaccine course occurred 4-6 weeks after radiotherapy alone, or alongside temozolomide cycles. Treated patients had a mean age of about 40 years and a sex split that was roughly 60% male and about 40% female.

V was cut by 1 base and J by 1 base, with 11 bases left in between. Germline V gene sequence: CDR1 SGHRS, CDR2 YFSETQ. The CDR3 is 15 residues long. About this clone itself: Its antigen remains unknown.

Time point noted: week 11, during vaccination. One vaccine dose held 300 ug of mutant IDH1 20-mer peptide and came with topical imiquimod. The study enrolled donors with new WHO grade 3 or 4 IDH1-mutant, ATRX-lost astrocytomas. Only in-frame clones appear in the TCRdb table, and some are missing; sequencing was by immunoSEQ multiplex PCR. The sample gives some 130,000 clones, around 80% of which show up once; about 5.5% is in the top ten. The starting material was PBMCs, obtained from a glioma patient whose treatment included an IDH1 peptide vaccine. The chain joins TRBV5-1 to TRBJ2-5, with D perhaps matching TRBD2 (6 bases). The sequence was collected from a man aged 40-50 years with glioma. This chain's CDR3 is CASSLRASAQETQYF. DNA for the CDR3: TGCGCCAGCAGCTTGAGGGCTAGCGCCCAAGAGACCCAGTACTTC.